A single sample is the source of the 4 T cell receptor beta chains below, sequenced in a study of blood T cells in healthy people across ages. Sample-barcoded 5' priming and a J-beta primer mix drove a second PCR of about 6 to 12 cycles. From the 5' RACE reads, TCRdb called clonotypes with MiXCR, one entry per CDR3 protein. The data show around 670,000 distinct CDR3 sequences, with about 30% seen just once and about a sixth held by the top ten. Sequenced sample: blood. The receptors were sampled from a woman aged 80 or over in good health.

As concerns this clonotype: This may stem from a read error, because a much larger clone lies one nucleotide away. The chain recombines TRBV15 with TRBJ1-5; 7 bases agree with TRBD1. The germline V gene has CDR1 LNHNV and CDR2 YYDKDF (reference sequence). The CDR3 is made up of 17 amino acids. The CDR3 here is CVTSRDREQGSKQPQHF. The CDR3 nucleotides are TGTGTCACCAGCAGAGATCGGGAACAGGGGAGTAAGCAGCCCCAGCATTTT.

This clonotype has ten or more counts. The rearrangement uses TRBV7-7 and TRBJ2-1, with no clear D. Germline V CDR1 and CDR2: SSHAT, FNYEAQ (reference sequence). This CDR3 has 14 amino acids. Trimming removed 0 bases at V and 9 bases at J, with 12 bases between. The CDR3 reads CASSLAPMGLEQFF. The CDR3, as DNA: TGTGCCAGCAGCTTAGCCCCTATGGGCCTTGAGCAGTTCTTC.

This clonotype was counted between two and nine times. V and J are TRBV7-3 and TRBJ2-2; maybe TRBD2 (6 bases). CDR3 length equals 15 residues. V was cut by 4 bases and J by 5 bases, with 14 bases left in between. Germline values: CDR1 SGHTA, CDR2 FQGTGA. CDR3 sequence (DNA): TGTGCCAGCAGCTCCAATAGGGCGGGGACCGGGGAGCTGTTTTTT. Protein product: CASSSNRAGTGELFF.

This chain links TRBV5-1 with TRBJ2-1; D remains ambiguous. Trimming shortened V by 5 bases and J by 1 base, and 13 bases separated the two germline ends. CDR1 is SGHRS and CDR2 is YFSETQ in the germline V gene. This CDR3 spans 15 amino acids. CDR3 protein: CASSLSVQSYNEQFF. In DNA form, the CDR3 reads TGCGCCAGCAGTTTATCGGTCCAGTCCTACAATGAGCAGTTCTTC.